What follows are 24 T cell receptor beta chains derived from one specimen sequenced in a study of Ad26.COV2.S vaccination and SARS-CoV-2 variants. Treatment: 19 received Ad26.COV2.S at low or high dose, single or two shots; roughly five received placebo; per-sample allocation not given. Samples were taken on day 63 after the first vaccine or placebo injection. The protocol was immunoSEQ multiplex PCR, while the TCRdb copy is restricted to in-frame clones and leaves out a portion. The sample includes around 420,000 clones, 88% of them seen just once. Sequenced here: peripheral blood, sampled in a trial of Ad26.COV2.S vaccine versus placebo. The origin of the receptors is a person between 18 and 65 years old who received the Ad26.COV2.S COVID-19 vaccine or a placebo.

The gene calls are TRBV28 and TRBJ1-1, with 7 bases identical to TRBD1. Germline CDR1 and CDR2: MDHEN and SYDVKM. J was trimmed by 0 bases and V by 4 bases; bases with no gene match: 8. There are 16 residues in the CDR3. DNA for the CDR3: TGTGCCAGCAGTTCCCCTCCGGGACAGATGAACACTGAAGCTTTCTTT. As protein: CASSSPPGQMNTEAFF.

Ten or more counts support this clone. The chain employs TRBV4-3 and TRBJ2-7, with 10 bases that match TRBD1. This CDR3 spans 16 amino acids. The V segment lost 3 bases and the J segment 2 bases; nucleotides outside the gene matches: 7. The germline CDR1 and CDR2 sequences are LGHNA and YSLEER. The chain's CDR3 is CASSQDWTGGAYEQYF. The DNA of the CDR3 is TGCGCCAGCAGCCAGGACTGGACAGGGGGGGCCTACGAGCAGTACTTC.

The gene calls are TRBV30 and TRBJ1-1; TRBD1 is a possible D gene (6 bases). This CDR3 region has 12 residues. The germline V gene has CDR1 GTSNPN and CDR2 SVGIG (reference sequence). V lost 2 bases, J lost 8 bases, and 12 bases lay in between. The CDR3: CAWSYPQGEAFF. CDR3 bases: TGTGCCTGGAGTTATCCGCAGGGGGAAGCTTTCTTT.

The chain employs TRBV28 and TRBJ1-1; 7 bases align to TRBD1. The CDR3 runs to 16 residues. Looked up from germline, CDR1 is MDHEN and CDR2 is SYDVKM. V trimming: 4 bases; J trimming: 1 base; junction bases outside the gene matches: 9. The CDR3 protein is CASSSTGTLRNTEAFF. The CDR3 DNA reads as TGTGCCAGCAGTTCGACAGGGACCTTGCGGAACACTGAAGCTTTCTTT.

The chain has TRBV6-5 and TRBJ1-2, with TRBD1 as a possible D gene (5 bases). V shed 6 bases and J shed 6 bases, with 20 bases lying between them. Germline CDR1 is MNHEY and CDR2 is SVGAGI. This CDR3 contains 15 residues. CDR3 protein: CASRGWGPQNDGYTF. Here the CDR3 DNA reads TGTGCCAGCAGGGGTTGGGGACCACAAAATGATGGCTACACCTTC.

CDR3: CASSQETDSRANEKLFF. The DNA for the CDR3 is TGCGCCAGCAGCCAAGAAACGGACTCTCGGGCTAATGAAAAACTGTTTTTT. The chain combines TRBV4-3 with TRBJ1-4, with D unclear. Germline V gene data show CDR1 as LGHNA and CDR2 as YSLEER. This CDR3 has 17 amino acids. V gave up 0 bases and J gave up 3 bases, with 14 bases separating them.

This chain uses TRBV19 with TRBJ1-1, with TRBD1 matching 7 bases. Germline lookup yields CDR1 LNHDA and CDR2 SQIVND (reference sequence). This CDR3 contains 17 residues. V was pared by 4 bases and J by 0 bases, with 11 bases of the junction left unmatched. This chain's CDR3 is CASSTSRLTGMNTEAFF. In DNA form, the CDR3 reads TGTGCCAGTAGTACATCTAGGTTGACAGGGATGAACACTGAAGCTTTCTTT.

The V gene is TRBV4-3, the J gene TRBJ1-2, with TRBD1 identical over 7 bases. Germline V CDR1 and CDR2: LGHNA, YSLEER. This CDR3 region has 14 residues. The trim removed 3 bases at V and 1 base at J, leaving 2 bases unmatched. CDR3 sequence: CASSHGTVNYGYTF. The CDR3 bases are TGCGCCAGCAGCCACGGGACAGTTAACTATGGCTACACCTTC.

This chain links TRBV7-6 with TRBJ2-7; a weak D match, TRBD2 (5 bases). Trimming removed 0 bases at V and 3 bases at J, with 9 bases between. This CDR3 contains 14 residues. CDR1 is SGHVS, CDR2 FNYEAQ, per germline. CDR3 residues: CASSLAHEGYEQYF. Written as DNA, the CDR3 is TGTGCCAGCAGCTTAGCCCACGAGGGCTACGAGCAGTACTTC.

This clone has more than one count but fewer than ten. This chain joins TRBV5-5 and TRBJ1-1; TRBD1 matches at 7 bases. V was clipped by 4 bases and J by 2 bases; unmatched bases: 5. The CDR3 is 14 residues long. CDR1 SGHKS and CDR2 YYEKEE come from the germline V gene (reference sequence). The CDR3 here is CASSIRDSNTEAFF. CDR3 coding DNA: TGTGCCAGCAGCATCAGGGACAGTAACACTGAAGCTTTCTTT.

This clone was detected ten times or more. The chain employs TRBV6-7 and TRBJ2-7; 7 positions agree with TRBD1. TRBV6-7 is an ORF; its function is uncertain. The CDR3 is 16 residues long. After removal of 4 bases from V and 2 bases from J, the junction contained 11 bases not matched to a gene. CDR3: CASSSPRWDSTYEQYF. Here the CDR3 DNA reads TGTGCCAGCAGTTCCCCCAGATGGGACAGCACCTACGAGCAGTACTTC.

This chain uses TRBV3-1 (or the pseudogene TRBV3-2) with TRBJ1-1; D is possibly TRBD1 (5 bases). In germline, CDR1 is LGHDT, CDR2 YNNKEL (reference sequence). V was shortened by 4 bases and J by 11 bases, with 17 bases between the two germline ends. The CDR3 length is 13 residues. The CDR3 sequence is CASSREGLVNAFF. DNA of the CDR3: TGTGCCAGCAGCCGTGAGGGGCTCGTGAACGCTTTCTTT.

This clone came up once. J is TRBJ2-5 and V is TRBV19; 11 bases agree with TRBD1. The junction had 13 bases not matched to a gene; V was cut back by 5 bases and J by 5 bases. Germline V gene sequence: CDR1 LNHDA, CDR2 SQIVND (reference sequence). CDR3 length: 17 amino acids. CDR3 sequence (DNA): TGTGCCAGTAGTCCCTGGCGGGACAGGGGGAAGGGGGAGACCCAGTACTTC. As protein: CASSPWRDRGKGETQYF.

CDR3 protein: CASSEGWTANQPQHF. The CDR3 nucleotides are TGTGCCAGCAGTGAGGGCTGGACTGCTAATCAGCCCCAGCATTTT. The rearrangement links TRBV6-1 to TRBJ1-5; D is ambiguous. V was shortened by 3 bases and J by 4 bases, with 13 bases between the two germline ends. In germline, CDR1 is MNHNS, CDR2 SASEGT. This CDR3 is built from 15 residues.

The genes are TRBV10-3 and TRBJ2-1; 7 nucleotides agree with TRBD1. The CDR3 has 13 amino acids. Per the germline V gene, CDR1 is ENHRY and CDR2 is SYGVKD. V shed 6 bases, J shed 7 bases, and the junction held 6 bases outside the gene matches. Written as DNA, the CDR3 is TGTGCCATCAGAGAGAACAGGGGTAATGAGCAGTTCTTC. Its translation: CAIRENRGNEQFF.

The rearrangement uses TRBV3-1 (or the pseudogene TRBV3-2) and TRBJ1-3; D gene uncertain. Germline-derived CDR1 and CDR2 are LGHDT and YNNKEL (reference sequence). This CDR3 comprises 14 residues. V was clipped by 1 base and J by 4 bases, with 8 bases between them. The CDR3 loop is CASSQGRDGNTIYF. For the CDR3, the DNA is TGTGCCAGCAGCCAAGGTCGCGACGGAAACACCATATATTTT.

Only one count was recorded for this clone. The chain uses TRBV19 and TRBJ1-4, with 9 nucleotides matching TRBD1. J lost 4 bases, V lost 1 base, and 7 bases had no gene match. The CDR3 length is 17 residues. Germline lookup yields CDR1 LNHDA and CDR2 SQIVND (reference sequence). This chain's CDR3 is CASSIGPPGQGNEKLFF. CDR3 coding DNA: TGTGCCAGTAGTATAGGCCCGCCGGGACAGGGTAATGAAAAACTGTTTTTT.

This clone showed up just a few times. The chain combines TRBV12-5 with TRBJ2-1, with 13 bases aligning to TRBD2. The CDR3 contains 15 residues. The V and J ends lost 6 bases and 6 bases, in that order; junction bases with no gene match: 5. Germline V CDR1 and CDR2: LGHNT, FRNRAP. CDR3 sequence: CASGLGLAGANEQFF. DNA of the CDR3: TGTGCTAGTGGCCTCGGACTAGCGGGGGCCAATGAGCAGTTCTTC. The entire variable domain, with the rest obtained from reference TRBV12-5 and TRBJ2-1, is as follows: DARVTQTPRHKVTEMGQEVTMRCQPILGHNTVFWYRQTMMQGLELLAYFRNRAPLDDSGMPKDRFSAEMPDATLATLKIQPSEPRDSAVYFCASGLGLAGANEQFFGPGTRLTVL.

The rearrangement uses TRBV28 and TRBJ2-3, with TRBD2 identical over 9 bases. The V segment lost 8 bases and the J segment 5 bases; nucleotides outside the gene matches: 8. This CDR3 is built from 14 residues. The germline gives CDR1 MDHEN, CDR2 SYDVKM. The CDR3 is CASYKRGAGDTQYF. DNA for the CDR3: TGTGCCAGCTATAAGCGGGGGGCGGGAGATACGCAGTATTTT.

The genes are TRBV2 and TRBJ1-6; 7 bases line up with TRBD1. From germline, CDR1 is SNHLY and CDR2 FYNNEI. The junction had 5 bases not matched to a gene; V was cut back by 4 bases and J by 5 bases. CDR3 length: 15 amino acids. The CDR3 DNA reads TGTGCCAGCAGTGTTCAGACAGGGCATAATTCACCCCTCCACTTT. It codes for CASSVQTGHNSPLHF.

The chain is built from TRBV5-6 and TRBJ2-3; 10 positions match TRBD1. The CDR3 loop spans 16 amino acids. The germline V gene has CDR1 SGHDT and CDR2 YYEEEE. Losses at the gene ends were 3 bases for V and 0 bases for J; bases not matched to a gene: 4. The DNA of the CDR3 is TGTGCCAGCAGCTCCTGGACAGGGGGAAGCACAGATACGCAGTATTTT. It yields the protein CASSSWTGGSTDTQYF.

This clone has only one observation. The chain carries TRBV12-5 and TRBJ2-1; 7 bases line up with TRBD2. The CDR3 runs to 13 residues. Germline CDR1 LGHNT, CDR2 FRNRAP. The V segment lost 6 bases and the J segment 8 bases; nucleotides outside the gene matches: 7. The chain's CDR3 is CASGPGLSYEQFF. The CDR3 nucleotides read TGTGCTAGTGGCCCGGGACTATCCTATGAGCAGTTCTTC.

The chain couples TRBV6-4 to TRBJ2-3; TRBD1 agrees at 7 bases. Germline assignment: CDR1 MRHNA and CDR2 SNTAGT. The CDR3 consists of 13 residues. Trimming took 5 bases from V and 6 from J; bases not matched to a gene: 5. This CDR3 reads CASSQGTDDTQYF. The CDR3 DNA reads TGTGCCAGCAGTCAAGGGACAGATGATACGCAGTATTTT.

The chain uses TRBV30 and TRBJ2-7, with 9 bases aligning to TRBD1. This CDR3 is built from 14 residues. Germline V gene data show CDR1 as GTSNPN and CDR2 as SVGIG (reference sequence). V gave up 3 bases and J gave up 6 bases; unmatched junction bases: 9. The CDR3 sequence is CAWSRQGELGEQYF. The CDR3 DNA reads TGTGCCTGGAGCCGACAGGGGGAGTTAGGCGAGCAGTACTTC. The complete variable domain, with remaining parts taken from reference TRBV30 and TRBJ2-7, reads SQTIHQWPATLVQPVGSPLSLECTVEGTSNPNLYWYRQAAGRGLQLLFYSVGIGQISSEVPQNLSASRPQDRQFILSSKKLLLSDSGFYLCAWSRQGELGEQYFGPGTRLTVT.